This T cell receptor (beta chain) was sequenced for a study of regulatory T cells in long-lasting Graves disease. Whole-study findings and limits: Rather than thyroid tissue, only peripheral blood underwent study. The persistent group shared fewer than 3,500 public clonotypes, more than the approximately 1,000 shared by new patients. Sample size, which was small, may have reduced accuracy.

This CDR3 has 13 residues. The germline gives CDR1 SGHAT, CDR2 FQDESV (reference sequence). This clonotype occurred a few times. Antigen: not known. At one boundary the junction diverges from the germline segment, which might be a read error. Time point in this sample: persistent/refractory GD, antithyroid drugs over 5 years with positive TRAb. PBMC-extracted RNA yielded the TCR library. In building TCR beta libraries, iRepertoire HTBI primers were used together with Arm-PCR of CDR3 regions. In the source study's methods: The samples yielded fewer than 75 TRBV and about 15 TRBJ segments. TCRdb re-called the multiplex PCR reads through MiXCR, storing one row per CDR3 protein. Clone size and V and J calls follow TCRdb, not the original study. The data show around 460,000 distinct CDR3 sequences, approximately 23% seen once.

This sequence joins TRBV11-1 and TRBJ2-2, with a weak D call TRBD2 (6 bases). This clonotype originated in a female donor with Graves disease. The specimen comprised peripheral blood mononuclear cells (PBMCs), sampled when the disease was refractory, from a patient treated with antithyroid drugs. The CDR3 protein is CASGFAGTGELFF. CDR3 bases: TGTGCCAGCGGCTTCGCGGGGACCGGGGAGCTGTTTTTT.